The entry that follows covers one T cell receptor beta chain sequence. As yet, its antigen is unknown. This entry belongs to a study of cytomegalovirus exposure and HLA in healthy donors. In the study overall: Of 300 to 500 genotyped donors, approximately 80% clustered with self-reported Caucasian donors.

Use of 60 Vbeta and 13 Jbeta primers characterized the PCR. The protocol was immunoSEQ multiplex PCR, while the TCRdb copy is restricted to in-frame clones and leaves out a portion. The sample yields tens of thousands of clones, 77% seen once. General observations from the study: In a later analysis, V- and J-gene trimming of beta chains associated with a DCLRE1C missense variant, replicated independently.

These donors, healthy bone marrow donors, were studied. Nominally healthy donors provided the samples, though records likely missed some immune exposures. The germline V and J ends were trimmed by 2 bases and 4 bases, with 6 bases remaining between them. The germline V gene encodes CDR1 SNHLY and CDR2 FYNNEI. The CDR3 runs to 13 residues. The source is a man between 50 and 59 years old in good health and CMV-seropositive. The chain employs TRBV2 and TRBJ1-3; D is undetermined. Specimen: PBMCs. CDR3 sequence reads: CASSELPGNTIYF. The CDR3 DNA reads TGTGCCAGCAGTGAACTTCCCGGAAACACCATATATTTT.